A single sample is the source of the 17 T cell receptor beta chains below, sequenced in a study of OX40 agonist ivuxolimab in advanced cancers. Measured with immunoSEQ multiplex PCR; TCRdb has only the in-frame clones, and not every one. This table holds about 83,000 clones, about 88% found once. The material was CD4+ or CD8+ T cells sorted from blood, obtained in a trial of the OX40 agonist ivuxolimab. Receptors were obtained from an adult with an advanced solid tumor such as melanoma, head and neck, liver or kidney cancer.

The CDR3 region has the DNA TGTGCCAGCAGTTACTCGAACTCGGGGGGTGAAAAACTGTTTTTT. Protein: CASSYSNSGGEKLFF. The chain is built from TRBV6-6 and TRBJ1-4; the D gene is possibly TRBD1 (5 bases). The germline V and J ends were trimmed by 0 bases and 7 bases, with 12 bases remaining between them. The CDR3 is made up of 15 amino acids. Germline loops: CDR1 MNHNY, CDR2 SVGAGI (reference sequence).

The chain couples TRBV5-1 to TRBJ2-1; no reliable D call. The germline V gene has CDR1 SGHRS and CDR2 YFSETQ. The CDR3 has 15 amino acids. Trimming took 1 base from V and 5 from J, leaving 13 bases between them. The CDR3 protein is CASSLRVSSNNEQFF. CDR3 nucleotides: TGCGCCAGCAGCTTGAGAGTAAGTTCGAACAATGAGCAGTTCTTC.

The V and J genes are TRBV19 and TRBJ1-3, with a tentative D call TRBD1 (6 bases). Germline CDR1 is LNHDA and CDR2 is SQIVND (reference sequence). Trimming took off 8 bases at V and 4 bases at J, with 12 bases between the two ends. The CDR3 contains 13 residues. The DNA of the CDR3 is TGTGCCAGTTCAAGGGGGTCCGGAAACACCATATATTTT. Translated: CASSRGSGNTIYF.

V usage is TRBV5-1 and J usage is TRBJ1-5; possible D gene TRBD1, 5 bases. The CDR3 is 15 residues long. The V and J ends lost 4 bases and 2 bases respectively, with 13 bases between them. Germline V CDR1 and CDR2: SGHRS, YFSETQ. Here the CDR3 reads CASSPGSGRNQPQHF. CDR3 DNA: TGCGCCAGCAGCCCGGGGTCGGGACGCAATCAGCCCCAGCATTTT.

The J gene is TRBJ1-5, the V gene TRBV29-1; 8 bases are a match to TRBD1. The CDR3 extends over 14 amino acids. The germline V gene has CDR1 SQVTM and CDR2 ANQGSEA. V lost 4 bases to trimming and J lost 1 base; unmatched junction nucleotides: 3. The CDR3 loop is CSVVQGGSNQPQHF. Here the CDR3 DNA reads TGCAGCGTTGTACAGGGGGGAAGCAATCAGCCCCAGCATTTT. The whole variable domain, remainder taken from reference TRBV29-1 and TRBJ1-5, is SAVISQKPSRDICQRGTSLTIQCQVDSQVTMMFWYRQQPGQSLTLIATANQGSEATYESGFVIDKFPISRPNLTFSTLTVSNMSPEDSSIYLCSVVQGGSNQPQHFGDGTRLSIL.

The chain couples TRBV11-2 to TRBJ2-7, with D unclear. V lost 4 bases, J lost 6 bases, and 31 bases lay in between. This CDR3 is 19 amino acids long. The germline gives CDR1 SGHAT, CDR2 FQNNGV. In nucleotides, the CDR3 is TGTGCCAGCAGCTCTAACGGTTGGGCTCCCAGCACTATTCCTTTCGAGCAGTACTTC. Its translation is CASSSNGWAPSTIPFEQYF.

The J gene is TRBJ1-2, the V gene TRBV9, with 7 bases that match TRBD1. The CDR3 totals 15 residues. Germline V gives CDR1 SGDLS, CDR2 YYNGEE. V lost 0 bases and J lost 5; bases outside the gene matches: 7. For the CDR3, the DNA is TGTGCCAGCAGCGTAGCTGGAGGGGGCGATTATGGCTACACCTTC. Amino acid sequence: CASSVAGGGDYGYTF.

This chain connects TRBV6-6 to TRBJ1-5; no clear D. Germline CDR1 MNHNY, CDR2 SVGAGI (reference sequence). V was clipped by 2 bases and J by 4 bases, with 6 bases between them. The CDR3 totals 13 residues. Here the CDR3 DNA reads TGTGCCAGCAGTTACGGGTTTAATCAGCCCCAGCATTTT. Translated: CASSYGFNQPQHF.

The rearrangement links TRBV6-1 to TRBJ1-5; D is unresolved. The V gene's germline CDR1 is MNHNS and CDR2 SASEGT. The CDR3 is 14 residues long. V dropped 5 bases and J dropped 4 bases, with 12 bases sitting between them. The CDR3: CASSPIGGNQPQHF. The CDR3 DNA reads TGTGCCAGCAGTCCCATAGGCGGGAATCAGCCCCAGCATTTT.

The CDR3 loop is CATSRDSAIRHETQYF. The DNA of the CDR3 is TGTGCCACCAGCAGAGATTCGGCCATTCGGCACGAGACCCAGTACTTC. The chain carries TRBV15 and TRBJ2-5; D gene uncertain. CDR1 is LNHNV and CDR2 is YYDKDF in the germline V gene (reference sequence). The CDR3 length is 16 residues. Deletions cut 0 bases from V and 5 bases from J, with 16 bases between.

The chain is built from TRBV13 and TRBJ1-2; D perhaps matches TRBD1 (5 bases). With 4 bases removed from V and 5 bases from J, the gap between germline ends came to 20 bases. The germline V gene encodes CDR1 PRHDT and CDR2 FYEKMQ (reference sequence). This CDR3 comprises 16 residues. The CDR3 sequence: CASSSPTGGMLYGYTF. The DNA for the CDR3 is TGTGCCAGCAGCTCCCCTACGGGGGGAATGCTTTATGGCTACACCTTC.

The rearrangement links TRBV6-6 to TRBJ2-2, with 10 bases that match TRBD2. The CDR3 covers 16 residues. Germline V gene data show CDR1 as MNHNY and CDR2 as SVGAGI (reference sequence). Unmatched junction bases numbered 8, after V lost 5 bases and J lost 5 bases. The CDR3: CASSTNSGGMTGELFF. CDR3 bases: TGTGCCAGCAGTACTAATAGCGGGGGGATGACCGGGGAGCTGTTTTTT.

This clone has only a few counts. The CDR3 DNA reads TGTGCCAGCAGCCCTGACGGGGGGGCGGGAGCCTCGGGAAGGCAGTACTTC. Its protein product is CASSPDGGAGASGRQYF. This rearrangement joins TRBV7-9 to TRBJ2-7, with TRBD2 matching over 8 bases. The V segment lost 5 bases and the J segment 9 bases; nucleotides outside the gene matches: 21. The germline gives CDR1 SEHNR, CDR2 FQNEAQ (reference sequence). CDR3 length: 17 amino acids.

The J gene is TRBJ2-7, the V gene TRBV28; TRBD1 is a possible D gene (6 bases). Looked up from germline, CDR1 is MDHEN and CDR2 is SYDVKM. V gave up 2 bases and J gave up 4 bases, with 21 bases separating them. CDR3 length: 17 amino acids. As DNA, the CDR3 is TGTGCCAGCAGTTTAACGGGTGGGACACCAACACCTTACGAGCAGTACTTC. This translates into CASSLTGGTPTPYEQYF.

V and J are TRBV15 and TRBJ1-5; D possibly corresponds to TRBD1 (5 bases). Germline CDR1 reads LNHNV; CDR2 reads YYDKDF (reference sequence). Trimming shortened V by 1 base and J by 4 bases, and 20 bases separated the two germline ends. There are 18 residues in the CDR3. CDR3 sequence reads: CATSRVRTGGMGNQPQHF. The CDR3, as DNA: TGTGCCACCAGCAGAGTCCGAACGGGGGGTATGGGTAATCAGCCCCAGCATTTT.

The chain links TRBV5-8 to TRBJ1-1; tentatively, D is TRBD1 (5 bases). This CDR3 has 13 residues. The germline V gene encodes CDR1 SGHTS and CDR2 YDEGEE. Deletions cut 5 bases from V and 0 bases from J, with 8 bases between. CDR3 nucleotides: TGTGCCAGCAGGATGACAGTGAACACTGAAGCTTTCTTT. This codes for CASRMTVNTEAFF. Supplemented by reference TRBV5-8 and TRBJ1-1, the full variable domain reads EAGVTQSPTHLIKTRGQQATLRCSPISGHTSVYWYQQALGLGLQFLLWYDEGEERNRGNFPPRFSGRQFPNYSSELNVNALELEDSALYLCASRMTVNTEAFFGQGTRLTVV.

V gene TRBV6-6 combines with J gene TRBJ1-2, with a weak D call TRBD1 (5 bases). CDR1 is MNHNY and CDR2 is SVGAGI in the germline V gene (reference sequence). CDR3 length equals 14 residues. V dropped 5 bases and J dropped 4 bases, with 14 bases sitting between them. The CDR3 sequence: CASSPGRRSYGYTF. The CDR3 bases are TGTGCCAGCAGTCCGGGACGGAGGTCCTATGGCTACACCTTC.